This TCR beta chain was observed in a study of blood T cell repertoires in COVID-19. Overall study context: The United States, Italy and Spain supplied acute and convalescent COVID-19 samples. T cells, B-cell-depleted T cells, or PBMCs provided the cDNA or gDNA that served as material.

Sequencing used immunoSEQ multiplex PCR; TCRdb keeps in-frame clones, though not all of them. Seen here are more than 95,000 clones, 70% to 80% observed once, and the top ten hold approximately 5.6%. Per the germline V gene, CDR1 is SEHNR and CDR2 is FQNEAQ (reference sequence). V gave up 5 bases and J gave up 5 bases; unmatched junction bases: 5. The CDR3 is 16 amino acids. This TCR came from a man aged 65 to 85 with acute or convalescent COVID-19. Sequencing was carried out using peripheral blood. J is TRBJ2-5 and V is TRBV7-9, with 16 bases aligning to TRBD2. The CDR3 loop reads CASSPGTSGGAETQYF. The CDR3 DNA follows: TGTGCCAGCAGCCCCGGGACTAGCGGGGGGGCTGAGACCCAGTACTTC.